This TCR beta chain was obtained from a study of graft-versus-host responses after intestinal transplantation. In the study overall: All recipients were given anti-thymocyte globulin induction, and tacrolimus and steroids were then administered for three to four years.

Trimming removed 2 bases from V and 5 bases from J; junction bases left unmatched: 5. The CDR3 is 16 amino acids. Germline CDR1 reads PRHDT; CDR2 reads FYEKMQ (reference sequence). Remarks on this clone: Its antigen is currently unknown.

The study, taken as a whole, reports: Peak levels of circulating GvH clones tracked with early post-transplant HvG declines. Some GvH clones were seen earlier in gut or blood, suggesting intestinal origin.

Sequencing used immunoSEQ multiplex PCR; TCRdb keeps in-frame clones, though not all of them. The table records about 110,000 clones, roughly nine tenths of them present only once. The chain employs TRBV13 and TRBJ2-2; 10 positions agree with TRBD2. Sequencing used unstimulated CD4+ T cells sorted from spleen or lymph node cells, obtained before transplant. This TCR was sampled from a human donor who was the organ donor for an intestinal transplant. The CDR3 DNA follows: TGTGCCAGCAGCTTAACTCCTAGCGGGAGAACCGGGGAGCTGTTTTTT. Translation: CASSLTPSGRTGELFF.